This entry lists 17 T cell receptor beta chains sequenced from one sample in a study of cytomegalovirus exposure and HLA in healthy donors. The PCR ran on 60 Vbeta and 13 Jbeta primers. Profiling relied on immunoSEQ multiplex PCR, and the TCRdb table lists in-frame clones only, not all of them. The repertoire holds about 200,000 clones, approximately 86% seen once, with roughly 0.32% in the top ten. Sequences were obtained from PBMCs. These receptors were obtained from a woman aged 25-40 years in good health and CMV-seronegative.

As regards this clone: Other DNA sequences in this sample translate to the same CDR3. J is TRBJ1-5 and V is TRBV19; D ambiguous. The CDR3 is made up of 12 amino acids. Trimming took 1 base from V and 7 from J, leaving 5 bases between them. The germline V gene encodes CDR1 LNHDA and CDR2 SQIVND (reference sequence). The CDR3 nucleotides are TGTGCCAGTAGTATAGGCGGGCAGCCCCAGCATTTT. Encoded protein: CASSIGGQPQHF. Supplemented by reference TRBV19 and TRBJ1-5, the full variable domain reads DGGITQSPKYLFRKEGQNVTLSCEQNLNHDAMYWYRQDPGQGLRLIYYSQIVNDFQKGDIAEGYSVSREKKESFPLTVTSAQKNPTAFYLCASSIGGQPQHFGDGTRLSIL.

The chain carries TRBV2 and TRBJ2-7; TRBD1 matches at 10 bases. The CDR3 has 13 residues. V shed 8 bases and J 2 bases; nucleotides not matched to a gene: 3. Germline loops: CDR1 SNHLY, CDR2 FYNNEI. The CDR3: CASRQGAAYEQYF. The CDR3 DNA is TGTGCCAGCCGACAGGGGGCGGCCTACGAGCAGTACTTC.

The rearrangement joins TRBV20-1 to TRBJ2-7, with D perhaps matching TRBD2 (5 bases). CDR3 length equals 10 residues. V gave up 5 bases and J gave up 7 bases, with 9 bases separating them. From germline, CDR1 is DFQATT and CDR2 SNEGSKA (reference sequence). CDR3 protein: CSALTGEQYF. Here the CDR3 DNA reads TGCAGTGCTCTCACGGGGGAGCAGTACTTC.

A few counts support this clone. This sequence joins TRBV9 and TRBJ2-2; D gene unclear. The CDR3 has 13 residues. The V end was cut by 4 bases, the J end by 5 bases, with 9 bases between. Germline lookup yields CDR1 SGDLS and CDR2 YYNGEE. The CDR3 nucleotides read TGTGCCAGCAGCTCCCGTCGTACCGGGGAGCTGTTTTTT. It codes for CASSSRRTGELFF.

The V gene is TRBV27, the J gene TRBJ2-3, with TRBD2 matching over 7 bases. Germline V gene sequence: CDR1 MNHEY, CDR2 SMNVEV (reference sequence). V was pared by 2 bases and J by 4 bases, with 12 bases of the junction left unmatched. This CDR3 spans 17 amino acids. In DNA, the CDR3 is TGTGCCAGCAGTTTAAGAGGGAGGGAGTCCAGTCCAGATACGCAGTATTTT. Protein: CASSLRGRESSPDTQYF.

V gene TRBV27 combines with J gene TRBJ2-2; D is ambiguous. Germline CDR1 reads MNHEY; CDR2 reads SMNVEV (reference sequence). This CDR3 is 13 amino acids long. Trimming pared 9 bases from V and 4 bases from J, leaving 12 bases between. Here the CDR3 reads CARQDPGTGELFF. The CDR3 DNA sequence: TGTGCCAGACAAGATCCGGGCACCGGGGAGCTGTTTTTT.

The V gene is TRBV2, the J gene TRBJ2-5, with TRBD2 identical over 8 bases. The V segment lost 8 bases and the J segment 3 bases; nucleotides outside the gene matches: 8. CDR1 and CDR2 from the germline V gene are SNHLY and FYNNEI. The CDR3 is 14 residues long. The CDR3 DNA follows: TGTGCCAGCGGTCGCAGCGGGGGAGAAGAGACCCAGTACTTC. It specifies CASGRSGGEETQYF.

Only one count was recorded for this clone. The V and J genes are TRBV11-2 and TRBJ2-3; D is unclear. CDR3 length equals 11 residues. The germline V gene has CDR1 SGHAT and CDR2 FQNNGV. Trimming cost V 1 base and J 10 bases, with 6 bases left between them. The CDR3 reads CASSLAGPQYF. CDR3 DNA: TGTGCCAGCAGCTTAGCGGGTCCGCAGTATTTT.

This sequence joins TRBV7-9 and TRBJ2-1; the match to TRBD2 covers 7 bases. CDR1 and CDR2 from the germline V gene are SEHNR and FQNEAQ (reference sequence). CDR3 size: 16 residues. V dropped 0 bases and J dropped 4; count of bases not matched to a gene: 6. CDR3 bases: TGTGCCAGCAGCTTAGCGCTCTGGCGGGAGTACAATGAGCAGTTCTTC. Its translation: CASSLALWREYNEQFF. The full variable domain, with the rest looked up from reference TRBV7-9 and TRBJ2-1, is DTGVSQNPRHKITKRGQNVTFRCDPISEHNRLYWYRQTLGQGPEFLTYFQNEAQLEKSRLLSDRFSAERPKGSFSTLEIQRTEQGDSAMYLCASSLALWREYNEQFFGPGTRLTVL.

The chain employs TRBV7-3 and TRBJ2-7, with a weak D call TRBD1 (6 bases). V lost 5 bases and J lost 6, with 14 bases in between. CDR1 SGHTA and CDR2 FQGTGA come from the germline V gene. The length of the CDR3 is 13 residues. The CDR3 region has the DNA TGTGCCAGCAGCACTTCCGCAGGGGCCGAGCAGTACTTC. It translates to CASSTSAGAEQYF.

The chain uses TRBV30 and TRBJ1-2; TRBD1 might be the D (6 bases). Trimming stripped 3 bases from V and 4 bases from J, with 9 bases between. Germline V gives CDR1 GTSNPN, CDR2 SVGIG (reference sequence). This CDR3 has 12 amino acids. The CDR3 DNA is TGTGCCTGGAGCCAGGGGAGCTATGGCTACACCTTC. This codes for CAWSQGSYGYTF.

This chain uses TRBV6-6 with TRBJ2-5, with TRBD1 matching 10 bases. CDR3 size: 16 residues. The trim removed 5 bases at V and 5 bases at J, leaving 11 bases unmatched. Germline lookup yields CDR1 MNHNY and CDR2 SVGAGI (reference sequence). CDR3: CASSQHRDRGRETQYF. The CDR3 DNA follows: TGTGCCAGCAGTCAACACCGGGACAGGGGAAGGGAGACCCAGTACTTC.

CDR3 sequence reads: CASSSTAGQGADEQYF. The CDR3 DNA sequence: TGTGCCAGCAGCTCTACTGCGGGACAGGGGGCGGACGAGCAGTACTTC. V and J are TRBV7-9 and TRBJ2-7, with 12 bases fitting TRBD1. The CDR3 length is 16 residues. The V and J ends lost 4 bases and 5 bases, in that order; junction bases with no gene match: 9. CDR1 is SEHNR, CDR2 FQNEAQ, per germline (reference sequence).

The rearrangement uses TRBV2 and TRBJ2-3; TRBD1 matches at 9 bases. In germline, CDR1 is SNHLY, CDR2 FYNNEI. With 6 bases clipped from V and 3 bases from J, the junction kept 10 bases outside the gene matches. The CDR3 covers 16 residues. CDR3 in DNA: TGTGCCAGCAGGGGCCTAAGGGGACAGGGAACAGATACGCAGTATTTT. It translates to CASRGLRGQGTDTQYF.

A single count supports this clone. V is TRBV27 and J is TRBJ2-3; 7 positions match TRBD1. The V gene end was trimmed by 5 bases and the J gene end by 4 bases; junction bases not matched to a gene: 9. CDR3 length: 15 amino acids. The germline gives CDR1 MNHEY, CDR2 SMNVEV (reference sequence). The CDR3 is CASSTNPGQSDTQYF. The CDR3 DNA is TGTGCCAGCAGTACCAACCCGGGACAGTCAGATACGCAGTATTTT.

The chain is built from TRBV28 and TRBJ2-1; 10 bases fit TRBD2. V lost 5 bases, J lost 4 bases, and 5 bases stayed unmatched. Germline CDR1 is MDHEN and CDR2 is SYDVKM. This CDR3 spans 15 amino acids. CDR3 DNA sequence: TGTGCCAGCAGTCTCCAGCGGGGGGGTTACAATGAGCAGTTCTTC. It specifies CASSLQRGGYNEQFF.

This sequence joins TRBV9 and TRBJ2-1, with D maybe TRBD2 (5 bases). Trimming took off 3 bases at V and 10 bases at J, with 11 bases between the two ends. In germline, CDR1 is SGDLS, CDR2 YYNGEE. The CDR3 is 12 residues long. CDR3 region: CASSDAPGEQFF. CDR3 bases: TGTGCCAGCAGCGACGCACCGGGAGAGCAGTTCTTC.